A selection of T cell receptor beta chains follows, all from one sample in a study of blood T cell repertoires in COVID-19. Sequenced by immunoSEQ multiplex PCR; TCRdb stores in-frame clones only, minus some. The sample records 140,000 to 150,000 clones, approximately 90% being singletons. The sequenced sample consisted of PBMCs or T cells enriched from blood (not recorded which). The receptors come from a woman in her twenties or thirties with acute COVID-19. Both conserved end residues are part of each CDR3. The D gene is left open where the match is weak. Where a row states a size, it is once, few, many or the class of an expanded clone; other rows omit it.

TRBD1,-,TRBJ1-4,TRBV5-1,TGCGCCAGCAGCCTGGACAGGGCTGAAAAACTGTTTTTT,CASSLDRAEKLFF
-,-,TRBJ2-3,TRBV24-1,TGTGCCACCAGTGATGGATATAGCGTTGCGCAGTATTTT,CATSDGYSVAQYF
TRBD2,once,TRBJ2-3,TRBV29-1,TGCAGCGTCACCCAGACTAGCGGGAGGGCAGATACGCAGTATTTT,CSVTQTSGRADTQYF
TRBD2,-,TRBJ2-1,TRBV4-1,TGCGCCAGCAGCCAGGAGAAGACGCCAGGGACTAGCGGGAACTACAATGAGCAGTTCTTC,CASSQEKTPGTSGNYNEQFF
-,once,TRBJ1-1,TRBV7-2,TGTGCCAGCAGCTTAGATGGCCCGAACACTGAAGCTTTCTTT,CASSLDGPNTEAFF
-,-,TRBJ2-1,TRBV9,TGTGCCAGCAGCGAATCAAGGTGGCCTAGCAATGAGCAGTTCTTC,CASSESRWPSNEQFF
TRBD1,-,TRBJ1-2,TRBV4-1,TGCGCCAGCAGCCAAGCGGACAGGGGGAACTATGGCTACACCTTC,CASSQADRGNYGYTF
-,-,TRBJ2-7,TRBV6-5,TGTGCCAGCAGTTCAGGGGTCGAGCAGTACTTC,CASSSGVEQYF
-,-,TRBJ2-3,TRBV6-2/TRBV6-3,TGTGCCAGCAGTTACGTCTTCCCCGACTCACGGAGTTTCACAGATACGCAGTATTTT,CASSYVFPDSRSFTDTQYF
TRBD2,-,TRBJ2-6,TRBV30,TGTGCCTGGGGGGGAGGGCTCTCTGGGGCCAACGTCCTGACTTTC,CAWGGGLSGANVLTF
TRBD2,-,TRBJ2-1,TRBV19,TGTGCCACTGGAGCGGGAGTCGATTACAATGAGCAGTTCTTC,CATGAGVDYNEQFF
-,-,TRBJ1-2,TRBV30,TGTGCCTGGAGTGTCAGTGGCGAGGGAGGCTACACCTTC,CAWSVSGEGGYTF
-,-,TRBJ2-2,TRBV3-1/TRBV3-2,TGTGCCAGCAGCCTCGGGTCCCGCCCGGGATCCGGGGAGCTGTTTTTT,CASSLGSRPGSGELFF
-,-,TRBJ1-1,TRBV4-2,TGTGCCAGCAGCCAAGATGGGCAGGGTAACACTGAAGCTTTCTTT,CASSQDGQGNTEAFF
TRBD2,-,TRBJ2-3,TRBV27,TGTGCCAGCAGTCCCCGATCGCGGGAGTCCAGCACAGATACGCAGTATTTT,CASSPRSRESSTDTQYF
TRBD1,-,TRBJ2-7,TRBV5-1,TGCGCCAGCAGCTTAACTATACAGGGGACACTTTCCTACGAGCAGTACTTC,CASSLTIQGTLSYEQYF
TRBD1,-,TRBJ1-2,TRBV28,TGTGCCAGCAGTCCACAGGGGACCTATGGCTACACCTTC,CASSPQGTYGYTF
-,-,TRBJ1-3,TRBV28,TGTGCCAGCAGTTTATGGGGGCCGCTGGACTCTGGAAACACCATATATTTT,CASSLWGPLDSGNTIYF
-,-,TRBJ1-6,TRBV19,TGTGCCAGTAGTACGACAACGACATTGGTCGGTTCCCCCCTCCACTTT,CASSTTTTLVGSPLHF
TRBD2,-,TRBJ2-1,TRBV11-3,TGTGCCAGCAGCTCCGGACTAGCGGGGTACAATGAGCAGTTCTTC,CASSSGLAGYNEQFF
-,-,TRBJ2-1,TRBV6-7,TGTGCCAGCAGTTACTCGGGGGACTGTTACAATGAGCAGTTCTTC,CASSYSGDCYNEQFF
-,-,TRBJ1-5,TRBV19,TGTGCCAGTAGTCCGGTGCAAGCAAGCAATCAGCCCCAGCATTTT,CASSPVQASNQPQHF
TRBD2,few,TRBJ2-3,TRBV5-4,TGTGCCAGCAGCTTACAAGCGGGGTTCACAGATACGCAGTATTTT,CASSLQAGFTDTQYF
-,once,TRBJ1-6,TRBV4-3,TGCGCCAGCAGCCCCGATATGGCAGCGGGACGGTCACCCCTCCACTTT,CASSPDMAAGRSPLHF
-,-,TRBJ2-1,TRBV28,TGTGCCAGCAGTATTGCAGGCTCCTACAATGAGCAGTTCTTC,CASSIAGSYNEQFF
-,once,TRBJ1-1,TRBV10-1,TGCGCCAGCAGTGAGTCGACAGCCACTGAAGCTTTCTTT,CASSESTATEAFF
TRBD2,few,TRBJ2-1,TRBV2,TGTGCCACCGCCGGGACTAGCGGCTACAATGAGCAGTTCTTC,CATAGTSGYNEQFF
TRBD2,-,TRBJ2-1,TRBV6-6,TGTGCCAGCAGTTCCCGGTTTAGCGGGGGCCAGAAGCAGTTCTTC,CASSSRFSGGQKQFF
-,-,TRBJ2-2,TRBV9,TGTGCCAGCAGCGTATTGTCGGAGCCACACACCGGGGAGCTGTTTTTT,CASSVLSEPHTGELFF
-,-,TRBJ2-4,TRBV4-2,TGTGCCAGCAGCCAAGGGTCACGGGAGAGCCCCAAAAACATTCAGTACTTC,CASSQGSRESPKNIQYF